One and the same sample provided the 20 T cell receptor beta chains below, sequenced in a study of cytotoxic CD8 clonotypes in ibrutinib-treated CLL. Here immunoSEQ multiplex PCR was the method, and the copy in TCRdb shows in-frame clones only, minus some. Here the sample spans approximately 330,000 clones, approximately 80% being singletons. Here the sequenced sample was PBMCs, taken before ibrutinib treatment. Receptors were obtained from a human donor with chronic lymphocytic leukemia.

The chain couples TRBV20-1 to TRBJ2-4; D is uncertain. V lost 6 bases and J 6 bases, leaving 9 bases between the germline ends. CDR1 is DFQATT and CDR2 is SNEGSKA in the germline V gene (reference sequence). The CDR3 contains 11 residues. CDR3 loop: CSAPTRNIQYF. In nucleotides, the CDR3 is TGCAGTGCCCCGACCAGAAACATTCAGTACTTC.

V usage is TRBV29-1 and J usage is TRBJ2-3, with 10 bases matching TRBD2. Losses at the gene ends were 3 bases for V and 4 bases for J; bases not matched to a gene: 7. The CDR3 is 15 amino acids. The germline V gene encodes CDR1 SQVTM and CDR2 ANQGSEA. DNA of the CDR3: TGCAGCGTTGAGACTAGCGGGCTATCCCCAGATACGCAGTATTTT. Protein product: CSVETSGLSPDTQYF.

The chain recombines TRBV7-8 with TRBJ2-5, with a weak D call TRBD2 (7 bases). CDR3 length: 14 amino acids. Germline CDR1 reads SGHVS; CDR2 reads FQNEAQ. Trimming removed 0 bases at V and 4 bases at J, with 9 bases between. CDR3 DNA: TGTGCCAGCAGCTTAGCGGGAGGGGGAGAGACCCAGTACTTC. This translates into CASSLAGGGETQYF.

V and J are TRBV28 and TRBJ2-5; D remains unclear. Per the germline V gene, CDR1 is MDHEN and CDR2 is SYDVKM. Trimming pared 2 bases from V and 2 bases from J, leaving 9 bases between. The CDR3 covers 14 residues. The CDR3 protein is CASSLGMEQETQYF. The CDR3 bases are TGTGCCAGCAGTTTAGGTATGGAGCAAGAGACCCAGTACTTC.

This chain links TRBV28 with TRBJ2-1; 10 bases map to TRBD2. The CDR3 length is 14 residues. With V trimmed by 3 bases and J by 7 bases, 3 bases remained unmatched. The germline V gene has CDR1 MDHEN and CDR2 SYDVKM. The CDR3 region has the DNA TGTGCCAGCAGTTTTAGCGGGAGGATTAATGAGCAGTTCTTC. This sequence encodes CASSFSGRINEQFF.

This chain's CDR3 is CSAGETGASGFF. CDR3 nucleotide sequence: TGCAGCGCCGGGGAGACAGGGGCCTCGGGGTTCTTC. The chain has TRBV29-1 and TRBJ2-1; 8 bases line up with TRBD1. The CDR3 is made up of 12 amino acids. Germline assignment: CDR1 SQVTM and CDR2 ANQGSEA. J was trimmed by 15 bases and V by 7 bases; bases with no gene match: 14.

In DNA form, the CDR3 reads TGCAGCGTTCAGACAGGGGGCGGCGGGGAGCTGTTTTTT. Residues: CSVQTGGGGELFF. The genes are TRBV29-1 and TRBJ2-2; TRBD1 matches 10 bases. The CDR3 runs to 13 residues. Trimming took 5 bases from V and 7 from J; bases not matched to a gene: 4. The germline CDR1 and CDR2 sequences are SQVTM and ANQGSEA.

The chain has TRBV4-1 and TRBJ2-6; 7 nucleotides agree with TRBD1. The CDR3 has 18 residues. V gave up 5 bases and J gave up 2 bases; unmatched junction bases: 12. Germline CDR1 MGHRA, CDR2 YSYEKL. The CDR3 coding sequence is TGCGCCAGCAGCTTCCACCCAGGACAGGCTCCTGGGGCCAACGTCCTGACTTTC. Residues: CASSFHPGQAPGANVLTF.

This clone appeared a single time. This chain uses TRBV4-2 with TRBJ1-2, with 7 positions matching TRBD1. The ends lost 3 bases at V and 1 base at J; junction bases unmatched: 8. The CDR3 spans 16 residues. Germline loops: CDR1 LGHNA, CDR2 YNFKEQ. This CDR3 is CASSQKPGQINYGYTF. The CDR3, as DNA: TGTGCCAGCAGCCAGAAGCCGGGACAGATTAACTATGGCTACACCTTC.

This clone was seen more than once but under ten times. The chain uses TRBV6-5 and TRBJ1-2; 8 bases are a match to TRBD1. The CDR3 extends over 13 amino acids. V dropped 6 bases and J dropped 4; count of bases not matched to a gene: 4. The germline V gene has CDR1 MNHEY and CDR2 SVGAGI. The CDR3 DNA sequence: TGTGCCAGCAGCTTACAGGGGGTCTATGGCTACACCTTC. It codes for CASSLQGVYGYTF.

The chain uses TRBV4-3 and TRBJ2-7; D may correspond to TRBD1 or TRBD2 (6 bases each). This CDR3 is 13 amino acids long. The germline V gene encodes CDR1 LGHNA and CDR2 YSLEER. The V gene lost 1 base and the J gene lost 7 bases, with 11 bases spanning the gap. CDR3 sequence reads: CASSQVGGGEQYF. CDR3 in DNA: TGCGCCAGCAGCCAAGTCGGGGGCGGGGAGCAGTACTTC.

This clone was detected only a few times. The rearrangement uses TRBV18 and TRBJ2-3; TRBD2 aligns across 9 bases. Per the germline V gene, CDR1 is KGHSH and CDR2 is LQKENI. V shed 3 bases and J 0 bases; nucleotides not matched to a gene: 1. The CDR3 loop spans 15 amino acids. Here the CDR3 DNA reads TGTGCCAGCTCACCTAGCGGGAGTAGCACAGATACGCAGTATTTT. Translation gives CASSPSGSSTDTQYF.

The genes are TRBV7-2 and TRBJ2-4, with 12 nucleotides matching TRBD2. Germline CDR1 is SGHTA and CDR2 is FQGNSA. Losses at the gene ends were 5 bases for V and 5 bases for J; bases not matched to a gene: 10. CDR3 length equals 17 residues. The CDR3: CASSPGTSGWGENIQYF. The CDR3 nucleotides read TGTGCCAGCAGCCCCGGGACTAGCGGGTGGGGAGAAAACATTCAGTACTTC.

The sample holds a few counts of this clone. This chain joins TRBV7-9 and TRBJ1-2; D remains unclear. Germline lookup yields CDR1 SEHNR and CDR2 FQNEAQ (reference sequence). CDR3 size: 12 residues. V lost 5 bases to trimming and J lost 8 bases, with 12 bases between them. The CDR3 sequence is CASSPLMGGYTF. The CDR3 bases are TGTGCCAGCAGCCCACTCATGGGGGGCTACACCTTC.

Comment on this clone: Germline is not matched at one junction end, which may reflect a read error. This sequence joins TRBV5-4 and TRBJ2-3; the D gene is possibly TRBD2 (6 bases). Germline V gene lookup returns CDR1 SGHNT and CDR2 YYREEE (reference sequence). The CDR3 spans 14 residues. CDR3 sequence: CASRLDYTTDTQYF. CDR3 DNA sequence: TGTGCCAGCAGATTGGACTATACCACAGATACGCAGTATTTT.

This chain uses TRBV11-2 with TRBJ1-2; TRBD1 matches 9 bases. Germline V gene data show CDR1 as SGHAT and CDR2 as FQNNGV. This CDR3 spans 15 amino acids. Trimming removed 1 base from V and 3 bases from J; junction bases left unmatched: 3. This chain's CDR3 is CASSLGDRDYYGYTF. The CDR3 DNA reads as TGTGCCAGCAGCTTAGGGGACAGGGATTACTATGGCTACACCTTC. Drawing the rest from reference TRBV11-2 and TRBJ1-2, the complete variable domain is EAGVAQSPRYKIIEKRQSVAFWCNPISGHATLYWYQQILGQGPKLLIQFQNNGVVDDSQLPKDRFSAERLKGVDSTLKIQPAKLEDSAVYLCASSLGDRDYYGYTFGSGTRLTVV.

This rearrangement joins TRBV28 to TRBJ2-7; the match to TRBD1 covers 12 bases. Germline assignment: CDR1 MDHEN and CDR2 SYDVKM. This CDR3 is built from 16 residues. J was trimmed by 6 bases and V by 5 bases; bases with no gene match: 11. For the CDR3, the DNA is TGTGCCAGCAGTCCCCTCTGGGGGACAGGGGGCCCCGAGCAGTACTTC. This sequence encodes CASSPLWGTGGPEQYF.

In regard to this clone: Distinct nucleotide sequences in the sample also encode this CDR3. This chain's CDR3 is CASSLSGPTDTQYF. The CDR3 DNA reads as TGTGCCAGCAGTTTATCGGGGCCCACAGATACGCAGTATTTT. The chain is built from TRBV27 and TRBJ2-3; tentative D call: TRBD1 (5 bases). Germline V gives CDR1 MNHEY, CDR2 SMNVEV (reference sequence). This CDR3 comprises 14 residues. V was trimmed by 0 bases and J by 2 bases, leaving 6 bases between them.

V usage is TRBV12-2 and J usage is TRBJ2-1; TRBD2 is the table's D call, not checked against the DNA. TRBV12-2 is classified as a pseudogene. The CDR3 length is 17 residues. The CDR3 is CASRLVSSGSTYNEQFF. The CDR3 nucleotides read TGTGCAAGTCGCTTAGTTTCGAGCGGGAGTACCTACAATGAGCAGTTCTTC.

V gene TRBV4-1 combines with J gene TRBJ2-7; D not resolved. Germline assignment: CDR1 MGHRA and CDR2 YSYEKL. Trimming shortened V by 1 base and J by 6 bases, and 10 bases separated the two germline ends. The CDR3 loop spans 13 amino acids. The DNA of the CDR3 is TGCGCCAGCAGCCAAGCTCTCGGTAGCGAGCAGTACTTC. Translated, it gives CASSQALGSEQYF.